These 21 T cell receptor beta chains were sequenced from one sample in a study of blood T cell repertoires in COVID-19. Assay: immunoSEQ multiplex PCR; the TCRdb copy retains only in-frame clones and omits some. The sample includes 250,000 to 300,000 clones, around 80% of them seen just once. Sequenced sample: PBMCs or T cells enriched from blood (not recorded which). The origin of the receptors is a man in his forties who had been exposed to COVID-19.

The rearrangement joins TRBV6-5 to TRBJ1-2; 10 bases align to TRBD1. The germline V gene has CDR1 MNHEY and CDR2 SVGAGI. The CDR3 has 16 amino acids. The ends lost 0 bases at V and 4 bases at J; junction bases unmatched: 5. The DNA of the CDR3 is TGTGCCAGCAGTTACTCGACGACAGGGGGCGGCTATGGCTACACCTTC. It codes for CASSYSTTGGGYGYTF.

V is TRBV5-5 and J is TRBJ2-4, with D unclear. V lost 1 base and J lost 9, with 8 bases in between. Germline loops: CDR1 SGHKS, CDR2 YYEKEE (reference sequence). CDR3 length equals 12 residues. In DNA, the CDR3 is TGTGCCAGCAGCTTGAGTCTTAGCATTCAGTACTTC. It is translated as CASSLSLSIQYF. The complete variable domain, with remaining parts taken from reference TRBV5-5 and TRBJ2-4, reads DAGVTQSPTHLIKTRGQQVTLRCSPISGHKSVSWYQQVLGQGPQFIFQYYEKEERGRGNFPDRFSARQFPNYSSELNVNALLLGDSALYLCASSLSLSIQYFGAGTRLSVL.

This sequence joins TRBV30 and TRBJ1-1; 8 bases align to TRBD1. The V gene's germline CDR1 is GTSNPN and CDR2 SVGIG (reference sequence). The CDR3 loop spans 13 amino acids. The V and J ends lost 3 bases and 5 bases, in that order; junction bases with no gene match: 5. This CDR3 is CAWRGQGLTEAFF. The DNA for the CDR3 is TGTGCCTGGAGAGGACAGGGCCTAACTGAAGCTTTCTTT.

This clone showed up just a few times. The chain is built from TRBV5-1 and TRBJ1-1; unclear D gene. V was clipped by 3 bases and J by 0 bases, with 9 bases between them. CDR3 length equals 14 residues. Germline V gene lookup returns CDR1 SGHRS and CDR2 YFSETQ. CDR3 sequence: CASSSATMNTEAFF. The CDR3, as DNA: TGCGCCAGCAGCTCCGCAACAATGAACACTGAAGCTTTCTTT.

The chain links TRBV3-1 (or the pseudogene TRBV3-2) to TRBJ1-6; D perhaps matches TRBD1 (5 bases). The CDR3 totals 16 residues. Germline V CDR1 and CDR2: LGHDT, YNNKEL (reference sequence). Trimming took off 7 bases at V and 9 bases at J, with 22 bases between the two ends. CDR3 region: CASTLRGSGDFSPLHF. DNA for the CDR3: TGTGCCAGCACCCTAAGGGGAAGTGGAGATTTTTCACCCCTCCACTTT.

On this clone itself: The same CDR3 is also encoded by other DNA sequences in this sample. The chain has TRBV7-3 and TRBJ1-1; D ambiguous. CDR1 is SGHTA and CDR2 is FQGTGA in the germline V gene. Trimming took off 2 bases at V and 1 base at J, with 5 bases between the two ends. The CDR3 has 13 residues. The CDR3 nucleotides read TGTGCCAGCAGCTTATCCGGGAACACTGAAGCTTTCTTT. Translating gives CASSLSGNTEAFF.

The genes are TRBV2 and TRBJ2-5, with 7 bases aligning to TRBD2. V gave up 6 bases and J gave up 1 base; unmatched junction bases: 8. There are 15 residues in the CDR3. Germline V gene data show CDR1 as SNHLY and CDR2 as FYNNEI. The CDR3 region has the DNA TGTGCCAGCAGGGCGGGCCTAGCGGTCCAAGAGACCCAGTACTTC. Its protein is CASRAGLAVQETQYF. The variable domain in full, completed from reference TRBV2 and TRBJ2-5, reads EPEVTQTPSHQVTQMGQEVILRCVPISNHLYFYWYRQILGQKVEFLVSFYNNEISEKSEIFDDQFSVERPDGSNFTLKIRSTKLEDSAMYFCASRAGLAVQETQYFGPGTRLLVL.

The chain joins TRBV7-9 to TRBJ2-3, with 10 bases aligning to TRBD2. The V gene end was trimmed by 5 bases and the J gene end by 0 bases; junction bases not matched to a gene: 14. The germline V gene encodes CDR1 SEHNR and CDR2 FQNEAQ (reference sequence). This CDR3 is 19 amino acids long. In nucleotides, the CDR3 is TGTGCCAGCAGCGCCAAACAAGGACTAGCGGATACTAGCACAGATACGCAGTATTTT. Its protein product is CASSAKQGLADTSTDTQYF.

CDR3 DNA sequence: TGTGCCAGCAGCCAATCGCCGGGTCGTGAAGCTTTCTTT. Translation gives CASSQSPGREAFF. This chain links TRBV16 with TRBJ1-1; D remains ambiguous. This CDR3 has 13 amino acids. The V end was cut by 0 bases, the J end by 7 bases, with 9 bases between. CDR1 and CDR2 (germline): KGHSY, FQNENV.

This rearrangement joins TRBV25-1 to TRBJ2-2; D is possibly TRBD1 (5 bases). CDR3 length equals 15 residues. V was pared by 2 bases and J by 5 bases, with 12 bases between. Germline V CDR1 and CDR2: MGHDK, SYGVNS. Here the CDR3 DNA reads TGTGCCAGCAGTGAAGGGCAGGGTATAACCGGGGAGCTGTTTTTT. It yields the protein CASSEGQGITGELFF. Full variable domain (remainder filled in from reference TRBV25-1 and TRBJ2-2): EADIYQTPRYLVIGTGKKITLECSQTMGHDKMYWYQQDPGMELHLIHYSYGVNSTEKGDLSSESTVSRIRTEHFPLTLESARPSHTSQYLCASSEGQGITGELFFGEGSRLTVL.

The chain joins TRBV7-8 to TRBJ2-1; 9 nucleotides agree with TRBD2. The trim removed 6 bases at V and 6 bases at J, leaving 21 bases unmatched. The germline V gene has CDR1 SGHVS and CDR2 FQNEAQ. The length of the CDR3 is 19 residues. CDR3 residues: CASRSPGGSGTSLLNEQFF. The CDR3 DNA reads TGTGCCAGCAGGTCCCCCGGGGGGTCCGGGACTAGCCTTCTCAATGAGCAGTTCTTC.

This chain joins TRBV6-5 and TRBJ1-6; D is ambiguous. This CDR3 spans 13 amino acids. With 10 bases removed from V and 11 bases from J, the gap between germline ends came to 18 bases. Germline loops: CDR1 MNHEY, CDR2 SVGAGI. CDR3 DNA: TGTGCCACTCGACTAGACTGGATGACACCCCTCCACTTT. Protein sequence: CATRLDWMTPLHF.

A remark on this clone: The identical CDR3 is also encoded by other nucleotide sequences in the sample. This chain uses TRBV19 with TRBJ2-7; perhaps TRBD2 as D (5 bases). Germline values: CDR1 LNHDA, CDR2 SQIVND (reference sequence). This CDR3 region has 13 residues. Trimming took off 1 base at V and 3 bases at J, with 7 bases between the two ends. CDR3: CASSIGGLYEQYF. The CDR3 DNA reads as TGTGCCAGTAGTATAGGAGGACTCTACGAGCAGTACTTC.

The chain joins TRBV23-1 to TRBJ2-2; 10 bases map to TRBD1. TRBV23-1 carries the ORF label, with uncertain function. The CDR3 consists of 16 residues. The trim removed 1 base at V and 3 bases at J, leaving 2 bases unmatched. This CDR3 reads CASSQWGTGDTGELFF. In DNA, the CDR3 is TGCGCCAGCAGTCAATGGGGGACAGGGGACACCGGGGAGCTGTTTTTT.

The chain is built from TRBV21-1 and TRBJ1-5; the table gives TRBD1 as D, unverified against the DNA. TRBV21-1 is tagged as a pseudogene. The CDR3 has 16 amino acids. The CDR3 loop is CASSSIPGQLNQPQHF. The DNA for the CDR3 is TGTGCCAGCAGCTCGATACCGGGACAGCTCAATCAGCCCCAGCATTTT.

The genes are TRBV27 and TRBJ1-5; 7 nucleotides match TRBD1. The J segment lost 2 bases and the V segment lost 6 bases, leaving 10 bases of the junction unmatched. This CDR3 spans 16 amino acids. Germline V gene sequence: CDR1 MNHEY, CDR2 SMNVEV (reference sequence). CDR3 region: CASSPLGGTGNQPQHF. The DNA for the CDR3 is TGTGCCAGCAGCCCCCTAGGGGGCACAGGCAATCAGCCCCAGCATTTT.

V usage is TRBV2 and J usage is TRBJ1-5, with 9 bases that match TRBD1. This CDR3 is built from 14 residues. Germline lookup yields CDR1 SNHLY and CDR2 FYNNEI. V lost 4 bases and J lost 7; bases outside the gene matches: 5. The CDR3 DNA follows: TGTGCCAGCAGTGGGACAGGGGAGGTGCAGCCCCAGCATTTT. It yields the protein CASSGTGEVQPQHF.

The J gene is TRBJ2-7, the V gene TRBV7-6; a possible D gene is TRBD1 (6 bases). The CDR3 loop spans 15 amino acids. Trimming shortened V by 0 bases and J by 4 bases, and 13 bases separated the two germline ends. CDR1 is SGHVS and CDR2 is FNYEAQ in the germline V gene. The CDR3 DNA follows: TGTGCCAGCAGCTTAGCGACTGAGGACAGATACGAGCAGTACTTC. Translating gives CASSLATEDRYEQYF.

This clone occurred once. CDR3 coding DNA: TGTGCCAGCAGCCCTACCACTAGTGGTGAGCAGTTCTTC. The encoded protein is CASSPTTSGEQFF. The gene calls are TRBV7-2 and TRBJ2-1; D may be TRBD2 (5 bases). V was clipped by 5 bases and J by 9 bases, with 14 bases between them. CDR3 size: 13 residues. The germline gives CDR1 SGHTA, CDR2 FQGNSA. Supplemented by reference TRBV7-2 and TRBJ2-1, the full variable domain reads GAGVSQSPSNKVTEKGKDVELRCDPISGHTALYWYRQSLGQGLEFLIYFQGNSAPDKSGLPSDRFSAERTGGSVSTLTIQRTQQEDSAVYLCASSPTTSGEQFFGPGTRLTVL.

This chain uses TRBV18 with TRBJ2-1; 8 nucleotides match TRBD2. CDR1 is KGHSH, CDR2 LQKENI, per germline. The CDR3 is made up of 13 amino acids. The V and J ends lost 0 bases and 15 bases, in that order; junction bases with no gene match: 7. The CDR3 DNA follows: TGTGCCAGCTCACCACCTAACTCGGGAGGGGCGTTCTTC. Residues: CASSPPNSGGAFF.

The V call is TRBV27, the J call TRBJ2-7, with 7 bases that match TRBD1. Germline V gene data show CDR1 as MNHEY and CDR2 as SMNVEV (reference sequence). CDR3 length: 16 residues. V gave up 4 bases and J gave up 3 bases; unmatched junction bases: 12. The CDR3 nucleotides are TGTGCCAGCAGTTCACTACAGGGGCTCTTCAACTACGAGCAGTACTTC. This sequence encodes CASSSLQGLFNYEQYF.